This note documents a single TCR beta chain sequence. The antigen remains unidentified. Assay used: immunoSEQ multiplex PCR; TCRdb lists only in-frame clones, some missing. The table records around 110,000 clones, around 91% of them present only once. The data are from a study of T cell responses to AZD1222 COVID-19 vaccine. Study outcomes and limitations: Unmutated variant regions are reportedly targeted by nearly half of spike-specific TCRs. Two doses of AZD1222 preceded a rise in Spike-specific TCR breadth and depth.

The germline V gene encodes CDR1 MNHEY and CDR2 SMNVEV (reference sequence). The CDR3 totals 16 residues. Between the trimmed V and J ends, which lost 3 bases and 2 bases, there was a span of 14 bases. The TCR comes from an adult who received the AZD1222 COVID-19 vaccine. This chain connects TRBV27 to TRBJ2-1, with D uncertain. The sample here was peripheral blood, taken 28 days after the second AZD1222 dose. The CDR3 DNA reads TGTGCCAGCAGTTTTCGGGCTACAATAGCCTACAATGAGCAGTTCTTC. Its protein is CASSFRATIAYNEQFF.